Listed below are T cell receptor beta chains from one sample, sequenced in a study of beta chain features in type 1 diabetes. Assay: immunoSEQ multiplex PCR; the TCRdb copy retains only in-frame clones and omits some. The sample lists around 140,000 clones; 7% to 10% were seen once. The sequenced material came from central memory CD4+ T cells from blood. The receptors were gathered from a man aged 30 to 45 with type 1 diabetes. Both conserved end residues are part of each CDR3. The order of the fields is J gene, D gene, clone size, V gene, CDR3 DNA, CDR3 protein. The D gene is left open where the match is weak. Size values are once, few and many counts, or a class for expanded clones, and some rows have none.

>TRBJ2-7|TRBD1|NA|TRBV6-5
TGTGCCAGCAGAACAGGGGCCTACGAGCAGTACTTC
CASRTGAYEQYF
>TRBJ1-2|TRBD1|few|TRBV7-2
TGTGCCAGCAGCTTTTCCGGGACAGGGGGGTTTGGCTACACCTTC
CASSFSGTGGFGYTF
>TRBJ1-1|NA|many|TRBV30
TGTGCCTGGAGTGTAGCCCAGGGGTTGACTGAAGCTTTCTTT
CAWSVAQGLTEAFF
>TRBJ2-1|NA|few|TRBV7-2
TGTGCCAGCAGCTTAGGGAACTATGGGGGCGGGTACAATGAGCAGTTCTTC
CASSLGNYGGGYNEQFF
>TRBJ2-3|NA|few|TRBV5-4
TGTGCCAGCAGCTCTCGGGGGGCGAACACAGATACGCAGTATTTT
CASSSRGANTDTQYF
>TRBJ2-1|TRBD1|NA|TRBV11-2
TGTGCCAGCAGCTTAGCAGGGGGCGTTGAGCAGTTCTTC
CASSLAGGVEQFF
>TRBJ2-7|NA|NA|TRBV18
TGTGCCAGCTCACCCGACAGTCACTACGAGCAGTACTTC
CASSPDSHYEQYF
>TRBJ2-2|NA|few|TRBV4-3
TGCGCCAGCAGCCAAGGACAGTTAAACACCGGGGAGCTGTTTTTT
CASSQGQLNTGELFF
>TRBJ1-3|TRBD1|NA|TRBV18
TGTGCCAGCTCACAGGGGGCCAATGGAAACACCATATATTTT
CASSQGANGNTIYF
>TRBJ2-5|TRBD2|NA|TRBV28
TGTGCCAGCAGTGGAGTAGTAGCGGGGCAAGAGACCCAGTACTTC
CASSGVVAGQETQYF
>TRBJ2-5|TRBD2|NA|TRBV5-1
TGCGCCAGCAGCTCGACTAGCGGGGGACAAGAGACCCAGTACTTC
CASSSTSGGQETQYF
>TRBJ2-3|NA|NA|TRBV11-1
TGTGCCAGCAGCTTAGCAGGGGGTAATACGCAGTATTTT
CASSLAGGNTQYF
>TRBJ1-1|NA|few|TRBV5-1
TGCGCCAGCAGCTTGGTAGGGGCAGGCACTGAAGCTTTCTTT
CASSLVGAGTEAFF
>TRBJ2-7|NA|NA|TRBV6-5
TGTGCCAGCAGTCGGACAGCGAGCTCCTACGAGCAGTACTTC
CASSRTASSYEQYF
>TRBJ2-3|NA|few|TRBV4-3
TGCGCCAGCAGCCCCGTTCCGTGGGAGGCACAGATAAGGCAGTATTTT
CASSPVPWEAQIRQYF
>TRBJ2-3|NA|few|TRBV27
TGTGCCAGTACAGGGTTAGGCACAGATACGCAGTATTTT
CASTGLGTDTQYF
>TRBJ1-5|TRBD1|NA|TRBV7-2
TGTGCCAGCAGCGGACAGGGGAGCAATCAGCCCCAGCATTTT
CASSGQGSNQPQHF
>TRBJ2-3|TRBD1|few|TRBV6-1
TGTGCCAGCAGTCCGGGACAGGGGGCAGATACGCAGTATTTT
CASSPGQGADTQYF
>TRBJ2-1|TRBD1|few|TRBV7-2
TGTGCCAGCAGCTTTCCGGACAGGGCAAATGAGCAGTTCTTC
CASSFPDRANEQFF
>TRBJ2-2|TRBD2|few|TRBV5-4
TGTGCCAGCAGCTTGGGTGGCGGGGGGGCCGTCGGGGAGCTGTTTTTT
CASSLGGGGAVGELFF
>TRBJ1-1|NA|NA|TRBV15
TGTGCCACCAGCAGAGTGGGGGCGGCGAACACTGAAGCTTTCTTT
CATSRVGAANTEAFF
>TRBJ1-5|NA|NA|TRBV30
TGTGCCTGGAGTCCTAGGGGGGGGATGCCCCAGCATTTT
CAWSPRGGMPQHF
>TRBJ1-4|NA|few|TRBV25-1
TGTGCCAGCAGTCCGCGGGACGGGCTTAATGAAAAACTGTTTTTT
CASSPRDGLNEKLFF
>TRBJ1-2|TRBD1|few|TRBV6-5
TGTGCCAGCAGTAAGTGGGACAGGACCAATGGCTACACCTTC
CASSKWDRTNGYTF
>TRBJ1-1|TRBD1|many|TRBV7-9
TGTGCCAGTAACAGGGGGATGAACACTGAAGCTTTCTTT
CASNRGMNTEAFF
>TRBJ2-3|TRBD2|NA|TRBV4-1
TGCGCCAGCAGCCCCACCGGTGGCGGGGGATACACAGATACGCAGTATTTT
CASSPTGGGGYTDTQYF
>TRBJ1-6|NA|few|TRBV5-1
TGCGCCAGCAGCTTGGCGCAGGATTCACCCCTCCACTTT
CASSLAQDSPLHF
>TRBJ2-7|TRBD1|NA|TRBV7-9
TGTGCCAGCAGCGGACAGGGGTACGAGCAGTACTTC
CASSGQGYEQYF
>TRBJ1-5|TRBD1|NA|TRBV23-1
TGCGCCAGCAGTCACGGACAGGGGGATGACGATCAGCCCCAGCATTTT
CASSHGQGDDDQPQHF
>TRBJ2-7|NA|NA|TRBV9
TGTGCCAGCAGCGTTGGCCCAGGGAACTACGAGCAGTACTTC
CASSVGPGNYEQYF
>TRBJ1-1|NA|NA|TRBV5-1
TGCGCCAGCAGCTTGGGACTAGACGGGGAAGCTTTCTTT
CASSLGLDGEAFF
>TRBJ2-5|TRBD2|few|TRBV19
TGTGCCAGTAGTACCAATGGACTAGCGGGGGGCCACCAAGAGACCCAGTACTTC
CASSTNGLAGGHQETQYF